This T cell receptor beta chain was observed in a study of blood T cell repertoires in COVID-19 (dated by TCRdb to about 2020). Describing the broader study: Samples covering the acute and convalescent phases of COVID-19 were provided by collaborators in the United States, Italy and Spain. The material from the prospective study consisted of cDNA or gDNA derived from T cells, B-cell-depleted T cells, or PBMCs. The dataset comprised deeply sampled blood TCRbeta repertoires from subjects exposed to, actively infected with, or recovered from COVID-19. A freely available public database, intended as a resource for researchers studying the immune response to SARS-CoV-2, is where the repertoires were released. The samples were drawn from the first 160 participants of the ongoing ImmuneRACE study and from 950 to 1,500 subjects provided by 6 global collaborators. Sample metadata almost always included a de-identified subject ID, COVID-19 status, age in years and sex. Where available, HLA class I and class II types were obtained from metadata supplied by the sample provider rather than from assay-based typing. Broader findings and caveats from the paper: The quantity of clinical and demographic metadata differed by source and by participant and was supplied without curation.

The germline V gene encodes CDR1 MNHNS and CDR2 SASEGT. Relative to germline, V is 2 bases shorter and J is 4 bases shorter, with 13 bases between their ends. The CDR3 numbers 15 residues from cysteine through phenylalanine. The CDR3 DNA has 45 bases and is translated from base 1. TCRbeta CDR3 regions were amplified from genomic DNA using the immunoSEQ Assay, a bias-controlled multiplex PCR. In the original analysis: Nucleated cell counts per sample were estimated from amplification of reference gene primers within the assay. Sequence reads were collapsed and filtered to measure the absolute abundance of every unique TCRbeta CDR3 rearrangement. For each sample, productive Simpson clonality was calculated as the square root of Simpson's diversity index across productive rearrangements. Drawn from immuneACCESS, this table holds only the in-frame rearrangements with V and J called that TCRdb kept. Clones are partly lost; checked studies trace under half to an unresolved V gene and leave the rest unexplained. V and J calls and clone size are copied from that table; D and trimming were computed from the DNA. In this sample the table shows hundreds of thousands of clones, approximately 83% of which occur a single time. The top ten clonotypes cover about 1.3% of the sample.

Note on this clone: The antigen it binds to is not known. Within one base of it there is no much larger clone, and no base qualities were kept.

At one collaborating source in Seattle, patients were enrolled during active infection and were followed longitudinally through the course of disease. Each collaborating institution followed its own protocols to collect whole blood in K2EDTA tubes. For TCRbeta analysis, collaborator samples were shipped as frozen whole blood, as isolated PBMCs, or as DNA extracted from either sample type. Sequenced material: peripheral blood. This sequence originates from a woman aged 25 to 45 with COVID-19, enrolled during active disease. The receptor chain draws on TRBV6-1 and TRBJ2-3; a weak D assignment points to TRBD2 (5 bases agree). Here is the DNA: TGTGCCAGCAGTGAACGTGGATCGGGATCAGATACGCAGTATTTT. This yields the protein CASSERGSGSDTQYF.